Listed below are T cell receptor beta chains from one sample, sequenced in a study of shared clonotypes between healthy human individuals. Clones were read by immunoSEQ multiplex PCR, and TCRdb kept only the in-frame ones, dropping some. The profile shows around 700,000 clones, roughly 73% of them singletons. Sequencing was done on a sample of memory CD4+ T cells sorted from blood. These receptors were collected from a woman younger than 45 in good health. The CDR3 runs from the conserved cysteine through the conserved F or W. D genes are given only for firm matches. Clone size, where shown, is once, few, many, or a class for clones that have expanded.

TRBJ1-2 | . | . | TRBV25-1 | TGTGCCAGCAGGGAGAGGTTTGGCTACACCTTC | CASRERFGYTF
TRBJ1-1 | . | . | TRBV2 | TGTGCCAGCAGCCGGAACACTGAAGCTTTCTTT | CASSRNTEAFF
TRBJ2-7 | . | . | TRBV28 | TGTGCCAGCAGTTTGATCGGCAGGGGGGACGAGCAGTACTTC | CASSLIGRGDEQYF
TRBJ1-3 | TRBD1 | . | TRBV29-1 | TGCAGCGTTGGACTCACAGGGGAAATAAACACCATATATTTT | CSVGLTGEINTIYF
TRBJ2-7 | . | . | TRBV15 | TGTGCCACCAGCAGAGATTGGGCCTACGAGCAGTACTTC | CATSRDWAYEQYF
TRBJ2-3 | . | . | TRBV28 | TGTGCCAGCAGGGGCGCGGCTAAAGGGGCAGATACGCAGTATTTT | CASRGAAKGADTQYF
TRBJ1-1 | TRBD1 | once | TRBV30 | TGTGCCTGGAGTGCGCGACAGGGGGCAGACACTGAAGCTTTCTTT | CAWSARQGADTEAFF
TRBJ1-2 | . | . | TRBV5-1 | TGCGCCAGCACCTTAGCAAACCAGCCTCTCTATGGCTACACCTTC | CASTLANQPLYGYTF
TRBJ2-2 | TRBD2 | . | TRBV19 | TGTGCCAGTAGTAATCACCTAGCGGGAGGGGTAGCCGGGGAGCTGTTTTTT | CASSNHLAGGVAGELFF
TRBJ2-5 | . | . | TRBV28 | TGTGCCAGCAGGGCCGGGACAGCGGGAGCAGAGACCCAGTACTTC | CASRAGTAGAETQYF
TRBJ2-7 | . | once | TRBV4-1 | TGCGCCAGCAGCCAAGCCTTATATTGGGGCCCCCAAAGAACCTACGAGCAGTACTTC | CASSQALYWGPQRTYEQYF
TRBJ2-1 | TRBD2 | . | TRBV2 | TGTGCCAGCAGTGCTATGATTGGAGTAGCGGGAGGGTACGCCTACAATGAGCAGTTCTTC | CASSAMIGVAGGYAYNEQFF
TRBJ2-1 | . | . | TRBV7-2 | TGTGCCAGCAGTCGTCTGGGATACAATGAGCAGTTCTTC | CASSRLGYNEQFF
TRBJ1-1 | . | . | TRBV18 | TGTGCCAGCTCACCACCGGGACGGGGACTTGGCGCTGAAGCTTTCTTT | CASSPPGRGLGAEAFF
TRBJ2-7 | . | once | TRBV11-2 | TGTGCCAGCAGCCACTGGACAACCTACGAGCAGTACTTC | CASSHWTTYEQYF
TRBJ1-2 | . | . | TRBV5-1 | TGCGCCAGCAGCCCCGGGGAGGGTAACTATGGCTACACCTTC | CASSPGEGNYGYTF
TRBJ1-1 | . | . | TRBV19 | TGTGCCAGTGGCTTCATCGGACGGGGGGAAGCTTTCTTT | CASGFIGRGEAFF
TRBJ2-3 | TRBD2 | few | TRBV28 | TGTGCCAGCAGTTTCCTGTCGCTAGCGGGAGGGCTAGGTTTGTCAGATACGCAGTATTTT | CASSFLSLAGGLGLSDTQYF
TRBJ2-3 | . | . | TRBV27 | TGTGCCAGCAGTGGTGGGGGGCGGCAGGCAGATACGCAGTATTTT | CASSGGGRQADTQYF
TRBJ2-3 | TRBD2 | . | TRBV5-1 | TGCGCCAGCAGCTTGGAAGTAGCGGGGACCGGGGTAGATACGCAGTATTTT | CASSLEVAGTGVDTQYF
TRBJ2-2 | . | . | TRBV5-1 | TGCGCCAGCAGCTTGGGGGCCGGGGAGCTGTTTTTT | CASSLGAGELFF
TRBJ2-6 | . | few | TRBV11-3 | TGTGCCAGCAGCCAAGGGGGGTCTGGGGCCAACGTCCTGACTTTC | CASSQGGSGANVLTF
TRBJ1-2 | . | . | TRBV5-4 | TGTGCCAGCAGCTTGGTTGCAGCCGAAGGGGGGTACACCTTC | CASSLVAAEGGYTF